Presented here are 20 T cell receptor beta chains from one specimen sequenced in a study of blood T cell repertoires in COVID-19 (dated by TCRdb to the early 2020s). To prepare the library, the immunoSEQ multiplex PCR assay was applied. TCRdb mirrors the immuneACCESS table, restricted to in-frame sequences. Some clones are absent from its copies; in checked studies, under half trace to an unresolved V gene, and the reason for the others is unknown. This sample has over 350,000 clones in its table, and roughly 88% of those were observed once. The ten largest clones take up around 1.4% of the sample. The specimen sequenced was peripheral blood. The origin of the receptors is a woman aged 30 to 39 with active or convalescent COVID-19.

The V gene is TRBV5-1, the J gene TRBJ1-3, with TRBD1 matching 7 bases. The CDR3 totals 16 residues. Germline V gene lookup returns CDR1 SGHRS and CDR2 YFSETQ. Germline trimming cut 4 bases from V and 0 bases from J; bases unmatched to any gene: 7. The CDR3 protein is CASSHGQALSGNTIYF. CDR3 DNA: TGCGCCAGCAGCCATGGACAGGCCCTCTCTGGAAACACCATATATTTT.

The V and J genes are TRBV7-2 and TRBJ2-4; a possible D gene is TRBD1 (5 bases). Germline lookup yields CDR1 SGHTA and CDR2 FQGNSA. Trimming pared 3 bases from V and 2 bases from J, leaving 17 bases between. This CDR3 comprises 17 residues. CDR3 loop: CASSFQGPVSPKNIQYF. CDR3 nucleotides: TGTGCCAGCAGCTTCCAGGGTCCCGTAAGTCCCAAAAACATTCAGTACTTC. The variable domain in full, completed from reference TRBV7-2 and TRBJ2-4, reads GAGVSQSPSNKVTEKGKDVELRCDPISGHTALYWYRQSLGQGLEFLIYFQGNSAPDKSGLPSDRFSAERTGGSVSTLTIQRTQQEDSAVYLCASSFQGPVSPKNIQYFGAGTRLSVL.

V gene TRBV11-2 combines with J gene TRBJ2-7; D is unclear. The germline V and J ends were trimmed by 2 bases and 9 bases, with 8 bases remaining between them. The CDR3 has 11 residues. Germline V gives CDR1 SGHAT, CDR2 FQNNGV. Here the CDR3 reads CASSLNTMQYF. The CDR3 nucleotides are TGTGCCAGCAGCTTAAATACTATGCAGTACTTC.

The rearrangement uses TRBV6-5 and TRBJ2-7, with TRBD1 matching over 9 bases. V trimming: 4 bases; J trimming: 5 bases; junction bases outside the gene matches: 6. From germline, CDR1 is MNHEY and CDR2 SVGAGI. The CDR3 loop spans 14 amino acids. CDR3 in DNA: TGTGCCAGCAGTTTCCTGACAGGGGGAGACGAGCAGTACTTC. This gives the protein CASSFLTGGDEQYF.

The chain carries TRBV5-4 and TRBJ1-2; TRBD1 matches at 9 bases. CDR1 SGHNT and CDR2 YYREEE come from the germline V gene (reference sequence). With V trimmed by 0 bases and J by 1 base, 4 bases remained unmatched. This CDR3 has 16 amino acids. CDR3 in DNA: TGTGCCAGCAGCTTGGACAGGGGGCGAGTTAACTATGGCTACACCTTC. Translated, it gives CASSLDRGRVNYGYTF.

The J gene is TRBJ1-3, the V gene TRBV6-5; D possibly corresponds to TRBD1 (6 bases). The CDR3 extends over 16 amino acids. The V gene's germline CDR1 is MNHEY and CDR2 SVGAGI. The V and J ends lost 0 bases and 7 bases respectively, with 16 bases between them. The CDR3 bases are TGTGCCAGCAGTTACTCGATGTCCACGGGGGGCAACACCATATATTTT. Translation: CASSYSMSTGGNTIYF.

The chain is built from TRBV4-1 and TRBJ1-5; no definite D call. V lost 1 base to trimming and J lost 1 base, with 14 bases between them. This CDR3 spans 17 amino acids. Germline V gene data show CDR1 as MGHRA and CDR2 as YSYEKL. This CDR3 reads CASSQVVKVGSNQPQHF. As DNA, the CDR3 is TGCGCCAGCAGCCAAGTGGTCAAGGTCGGGAGCAATCAGCCCCAGCATTTT.

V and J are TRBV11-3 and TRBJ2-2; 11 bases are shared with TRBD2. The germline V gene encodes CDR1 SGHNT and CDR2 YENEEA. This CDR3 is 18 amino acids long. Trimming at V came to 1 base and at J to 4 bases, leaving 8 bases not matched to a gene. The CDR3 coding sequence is TGTGCCAGCAGCTTAGGGGGGTACGGGACTAGCGGCACCGGGGAGCTGTTTTTT. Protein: CASSLGGYGTSGTGELFF.

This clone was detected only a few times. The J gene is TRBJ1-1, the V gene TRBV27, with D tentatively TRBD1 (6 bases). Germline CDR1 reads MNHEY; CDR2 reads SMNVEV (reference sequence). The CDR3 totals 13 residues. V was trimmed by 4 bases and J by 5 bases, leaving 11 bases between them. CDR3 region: CASSYTGRTEAFF. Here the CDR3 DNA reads TGTGCCAGCAGTTATACAGGGCGTACTGAAGCTTTCTTT.

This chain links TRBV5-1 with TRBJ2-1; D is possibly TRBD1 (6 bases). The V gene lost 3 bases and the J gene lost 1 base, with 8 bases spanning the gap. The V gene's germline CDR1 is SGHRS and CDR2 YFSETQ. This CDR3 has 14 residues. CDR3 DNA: TGCGCCAGCAGCTGGGACACTTCCTACAATGAGCAGTTCTTC. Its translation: CASSWDTSYNEQFF.

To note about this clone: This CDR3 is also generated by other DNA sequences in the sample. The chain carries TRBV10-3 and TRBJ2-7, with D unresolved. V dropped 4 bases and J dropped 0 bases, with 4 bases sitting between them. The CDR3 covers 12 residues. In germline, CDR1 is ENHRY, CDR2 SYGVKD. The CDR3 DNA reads TGTGCCATCAGTGCCTCCTCCTACGAGCAGTACTTC. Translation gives CAISASSYEQYF.

This CDR3 reads CASSPGSSSYEQYF. CDR3 bases: TGTGCCAGCTCACCAGGGAGTAGCTCCTACGAGCAGTACTTC. The J gene is TRBJ2-7, the V gene TRBV18; a weak D match, TRBD2 (5 bases). V gave up 2 bases and J gave up 0 bases, with 8 bases separating them. From germline, CDR1 is KGHSH and CDR2 LQKENI. The CDR3 spans 14 residues. Complete variable domain (other parts from reference TRBV18 and TRBJ2-7): NAGVMQNPRHLVRRRGQEARLRCSPMKGHSHVYWYRQLPEEGLKFMVYLQKENIIDESGMPKERFSAEFPKEGPSILRIQQVVRGDSAAYFCASSPGSSSYEQYFGPGTRLTVT.

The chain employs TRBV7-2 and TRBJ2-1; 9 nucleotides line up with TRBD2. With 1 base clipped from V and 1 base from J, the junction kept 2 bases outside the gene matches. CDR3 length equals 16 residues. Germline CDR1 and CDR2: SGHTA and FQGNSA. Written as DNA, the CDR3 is TGTGCCAGCAGCTTAGATGCGGGAGGGTCCTACAATGAGCAGTTCTTC. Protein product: CASSLDAGGSYNEQFF.

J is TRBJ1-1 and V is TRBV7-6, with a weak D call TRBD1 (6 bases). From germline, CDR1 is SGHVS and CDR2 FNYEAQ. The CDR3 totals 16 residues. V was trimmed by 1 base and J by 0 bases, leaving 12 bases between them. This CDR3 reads CASSLEPGVVNTEAFF. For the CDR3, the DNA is TGTGCCAGCAGCTTAGAGCCAGGGGTAGTGAACACTGAAGCTTTCTTT. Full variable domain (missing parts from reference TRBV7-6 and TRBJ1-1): GAGVSQSPRYKVTKRGQDVALRCDPISGHVSLYWYRQALGQGPEFLTYFNYEAQQDKSGLPNDRFSAERPEGSISTLTIQRTEQRDSAMYRCASSLEPGVVNTEAFFGQGTRLTVV.

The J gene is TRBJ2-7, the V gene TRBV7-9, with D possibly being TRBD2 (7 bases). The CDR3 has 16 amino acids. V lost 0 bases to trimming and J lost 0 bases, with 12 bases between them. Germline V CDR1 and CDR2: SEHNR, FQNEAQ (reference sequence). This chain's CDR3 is CASSLAGGASSYEQYF. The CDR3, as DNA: TGTGCCAGCAGCTTAGCAGGGGGGGCCAGCTCCTACGAGCAGTACTTC.

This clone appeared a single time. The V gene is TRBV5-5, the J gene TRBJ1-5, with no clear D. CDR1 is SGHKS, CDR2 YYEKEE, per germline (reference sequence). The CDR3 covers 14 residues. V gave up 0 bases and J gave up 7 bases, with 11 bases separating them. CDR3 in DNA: TGTGCCAGCAGCTTGGCCGACTCCATACAGCCCCAGCATTTT. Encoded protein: CASSLADSIQPQHF.

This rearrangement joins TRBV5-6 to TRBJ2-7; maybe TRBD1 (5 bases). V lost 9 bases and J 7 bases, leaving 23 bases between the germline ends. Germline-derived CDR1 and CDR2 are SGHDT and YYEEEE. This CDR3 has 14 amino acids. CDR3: CATHRTFRASEQYF. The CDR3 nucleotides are TGTGCCACCCATCGTACGTTCAGGGCCAGTGAGCAGTACTTC.

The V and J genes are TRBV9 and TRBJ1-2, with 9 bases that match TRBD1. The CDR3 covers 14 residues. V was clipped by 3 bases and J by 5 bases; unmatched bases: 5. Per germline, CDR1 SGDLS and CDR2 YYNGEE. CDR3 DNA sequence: TGTGCCAGCAGCGAACAGGGGGCGCTTTATGGCTACACCTTC. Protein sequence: CASSEQGALYGYTF.

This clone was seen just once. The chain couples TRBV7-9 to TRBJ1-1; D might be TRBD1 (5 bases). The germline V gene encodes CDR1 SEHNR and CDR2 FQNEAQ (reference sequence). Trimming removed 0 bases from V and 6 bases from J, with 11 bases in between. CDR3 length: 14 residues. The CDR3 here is CASSLAPGSAEAFF. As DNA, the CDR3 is TGTGCCAGCAGCTTAGCTCCAGGGTCGGCTGAAGCTTTCTTT.

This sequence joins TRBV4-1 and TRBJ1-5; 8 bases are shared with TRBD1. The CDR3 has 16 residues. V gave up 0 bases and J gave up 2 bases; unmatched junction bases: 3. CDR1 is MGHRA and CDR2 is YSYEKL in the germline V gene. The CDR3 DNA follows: TGCGCCAGCAGCCAAGAGACAGGGGTTGGCAATCAGCCCCAGCATTTT. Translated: CASSQETGVGNQPQHF.